This T cell receptor beta chain was recorded in a study of blood T cells in healthy people across ages (dated by TCRdb to between 2014 and 2017). About the investigation overall: In model experiments, roughly one uniquely barcoded TCR beta cDNA molecule per two T cells was captured by template switching. Using the same blood draw, the study looked at two additional independent replicas of 1 million unique cDNA reads for two donors, one aged 18 to 30 and the other aged 80 or older. The donors were divided into four age groups: young (average roughly 15 years), middle-aged (approximately 39), aged (roughly 66) and long-lived (about 84). To avoid experimental bias, donors of different ages were randomly spread across the sequencing lanes. Using deep sequencing normalized with unique cDNA molecular identifiers, the study measured how TCR beta repertoire diversity changes with age.

Worth noting for this clonotype: Its recognized antigen is unknown. One base away there is no much larger clone; base qualities are not given.

V is reduced by 0 bases and J by 3 bases, leaving a spacing of 9 bases between them. The CDR3 sequence holds 15 residues, the cysteine and phenylalanine included. Only the CDR3 portion is preserved as DNA: 45 bases, with reading frame beginning at the first base. The germline V gene specifies LGHNT as CDR1 and FRNRAP as CDR2. The library was built by means of 5' RACE. The sequencer was an Illumina HiSeq 2500. A second about 7 to 11 cycle PCR used a sample-barcoded 5' primer and a J-beta primer mix. Each TCR beta cDNA molecule received a unique molecular identifier from a template-switch 5' adaptor carrying 12 random nucleotides. Each sample yielded at least 3 million CDR3-containing paired-end reads. The Mint cDNA synthesis kit, primed by a TRBC-specific oligonucleotide, was used to synthesize first-strand cDNA from all RNA. After uracil-DNA glycosylase treatment, a first 18-cycle PCR used universal primers M1SS and BC2_uni_R on all cDNA. In the original analysis: Each sample was normalized by randomly selecting 1 million high-quality reads, each carrying a distinct molecular identifier. Reads sharing molecular identifiers were discarded rather than binned into consensus sequences. MiTCR, with a Q25 quality threshold and the strictest error-elimination algorithm, was used for CDR3 identification, clonotype clustering and error correction. A nonparametric unseen species model with Euler transformation was used to estimate lower-bound total TCR beta diversity. The public reads were reanalyzed by TCRdb: fastp trimming at Q25, MiXCR alignment, in-frame beta chains only. All rows with the same CDR3 protein become a single entry with the most common DNA and genes. The V and J calls follow TCRdb's processing rather than the paper's. The sample table lists fewer than 950,000 distinct CDR3 sequences, about 37% of them with a count of one. 10% to 15% of the sample rests with the top ten.

Systemically healthy Caucasian individuals from Russia, 39 in total and aged roughly 6 to 100 years, were included as donors. Around 10 milliliters of peripheral blood were collected from each donor into EDTA-treated Vacutainer tubes. PBMCs were isolated by Ficoll-Paque density-gradient centrifugation, with at least 6 million obtained per sample. Trizol reagent was used to extract total RNA from PBMCs, with at least 5 micrograms per sample. Naive CD45RAhigh/CD27high T cell percentages were measured by flow cytometry on a PBMC aliquot from every donor. What the work shows at the level of the full study, not this receptor alone: Compared with the aged group, the long-lived group had more naive CD4+ T cells, fewer expanded clones and increased TCR diversity, suggesting age selection. Since profiling was done on bulk unsorted PBMCs, naive and antigen-experienced compartments could not be conclusively compared. The CMV infection status of donors was not known, potentially confounding age-related changes in expanded clonotypes. Estimates of total diversity from one million sequenced T cells were regarded as lower bounds and underestimates. Observed TCR beta diversity per million T cells fell roughly linearly with age, and a significant reduction was already apparent by age roughly 41. The percentage of naive T cells measured by flow cytometry correlated strongly with observed TCR beta diversity.

The sequence came from a man younger than 35 in good health. The sequenced sample was blood. The V gene is TRBV12-5 and the J gene is TRBJ1-5; the D gene is not confidently resolved. The CDR3 reads as follows: CASGLVHGSNQPQHF. The DNA sequence is TGTGCTAGTGGTTTGGTACACGGGTCCAATCAGCCCCAGCATTTT.